There are many counts of the clone carrying this T cell receptor (beta chain). Germline CDR1 GTSNPN, CDR2 SVGIG (reference sequence). The CDR3 runs 15 residues. V was shortened by 2 bases and J by 0 bases, with 10 bases between the two germline ends. These data are taken from a study of blood T cell repertoires in COVID-19. The overall study: From the United States, Italy and Spain came samples of acute and convalescent COVID-19. T cells, B-cell-depleted T cells, or PBMCs supplied cDNA or gDNA.

In the authors' workflow: The authors estimated nucleated cell counts from reference gene primer amplification. Sequencing used immunoSEQ multiplex PCR; TCRdb keeps in-frame clones, though not all of them. That table supplies the V and J calls and clone size; D and trimming were determined from the DNA. The top ten hold about 1.2% of the sample, which has 380,000 or so clones, about 80% seen once. This chain joins TRBV30 and TRBJ2-2, with D hard to call. The sequence was obtained from a human donor with acute or convalescent COVID-19. The donor label of this sample is uncertain. Sequenced input: peripheral blood. The CDR3 reads CAWSNLGANTGELFF. In DNA form, the CDR3 reads TGTGCCTGGAGTAATCTAGGAGCGAACACCGGGGAGCTGTTTTTT.